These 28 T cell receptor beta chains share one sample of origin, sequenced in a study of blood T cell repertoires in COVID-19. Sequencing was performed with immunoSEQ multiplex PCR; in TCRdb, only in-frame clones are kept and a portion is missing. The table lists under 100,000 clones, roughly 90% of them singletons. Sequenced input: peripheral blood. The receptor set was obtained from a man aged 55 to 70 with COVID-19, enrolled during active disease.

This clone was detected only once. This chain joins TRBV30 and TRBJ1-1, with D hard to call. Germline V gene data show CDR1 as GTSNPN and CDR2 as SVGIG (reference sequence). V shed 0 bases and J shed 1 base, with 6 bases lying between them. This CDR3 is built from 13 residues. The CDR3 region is CAWSVLWNTEAFF. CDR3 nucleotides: TGTGCCTGGAGTGTACTTTGGAACACTGAAGCTTTCTTT.

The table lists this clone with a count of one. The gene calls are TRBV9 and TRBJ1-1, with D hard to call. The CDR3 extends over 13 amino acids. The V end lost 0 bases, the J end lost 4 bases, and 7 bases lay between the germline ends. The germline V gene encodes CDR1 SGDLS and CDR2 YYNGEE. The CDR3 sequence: CASSVDVVTEAFF. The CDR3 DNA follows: TGTGCCAGCAGCGTAGATGTCGTCACTGAAGCTTTCTTT. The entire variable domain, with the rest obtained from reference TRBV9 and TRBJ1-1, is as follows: DSGVTQTPKHLITATGQRVTLRCSPRSGDLSVYWYQQSLDQGLQFLIQYYNGEERAKGNILERFSAQQFPDLHSELNLSSLELGDSALYFCASSVDVVTEAFFGQGTRLTVV.

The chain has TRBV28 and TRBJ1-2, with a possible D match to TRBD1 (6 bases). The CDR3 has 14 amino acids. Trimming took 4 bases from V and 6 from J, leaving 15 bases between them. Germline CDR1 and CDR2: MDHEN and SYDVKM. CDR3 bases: TGTGCCAGCAGTTCCTCGGGGGGGGCGAATGGCTACACCTTC. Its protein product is CASSSSGGANGYTF.

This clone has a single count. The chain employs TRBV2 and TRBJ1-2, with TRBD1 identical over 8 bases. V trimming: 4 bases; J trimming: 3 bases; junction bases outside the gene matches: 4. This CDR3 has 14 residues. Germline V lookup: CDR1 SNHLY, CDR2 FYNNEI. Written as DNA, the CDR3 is TGTGCCAGCAGTGGCGACAGGGGCGACTATGGCTACACCTTC. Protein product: CASSGDRGDYGYTF.

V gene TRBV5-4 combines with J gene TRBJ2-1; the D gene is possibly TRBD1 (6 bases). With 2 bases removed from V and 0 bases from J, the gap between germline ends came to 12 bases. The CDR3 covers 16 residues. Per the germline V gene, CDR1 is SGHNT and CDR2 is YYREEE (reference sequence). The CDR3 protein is CASSFPRGFSYNEQFF. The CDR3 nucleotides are TGTGCCAGCAGCTTCCCTAGGGGGTTCTCCTACAATGAGCAGTTCTTC.

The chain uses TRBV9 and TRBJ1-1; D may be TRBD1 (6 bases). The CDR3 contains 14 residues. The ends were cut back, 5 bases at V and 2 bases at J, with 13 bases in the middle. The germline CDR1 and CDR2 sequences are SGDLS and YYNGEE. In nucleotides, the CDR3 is TGTGCCAGCAGTCCAGGGGCCCTCAACACTGAAGCTTTCTTT. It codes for CASSPGALNTEAFF. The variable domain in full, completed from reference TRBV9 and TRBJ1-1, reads DSGVTQTPKHLITATGQRVTLRCSPRSGDLSVYWYQQSLDQGLQFLIQYYNGEERAKGNILERFSAQQFPDLHSELNLSSLELGDSALYFCASSPGALNTEAFFGQGTRLTVV.

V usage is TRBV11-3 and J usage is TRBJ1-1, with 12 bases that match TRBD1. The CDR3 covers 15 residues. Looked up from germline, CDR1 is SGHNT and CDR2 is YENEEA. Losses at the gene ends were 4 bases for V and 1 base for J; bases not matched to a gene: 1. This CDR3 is CASSWDRGRNTEAFF. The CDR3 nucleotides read TGTGCCAGCAGCTGGGACAGGGGGCGGAACACTGAAGCTTTCTTT.

The CDR3: CASSLDSGDNSPLHF. Written as DNA, the CDR3 is TGCGCCAGCAGCTTGGATTCCGGGGATAATTCACCCCTCCACTTT. V gene TRBV5-1 combines with J gene TRBJ1-6; unclear D gene. The CDR3 covers 15 residues. Trimming shortened V by 0 bases and J by 5 bases, and 9 bases separated the two germline ends. The V gene's germline CDR1 is SGHRS and CDR2 YFSETQ.

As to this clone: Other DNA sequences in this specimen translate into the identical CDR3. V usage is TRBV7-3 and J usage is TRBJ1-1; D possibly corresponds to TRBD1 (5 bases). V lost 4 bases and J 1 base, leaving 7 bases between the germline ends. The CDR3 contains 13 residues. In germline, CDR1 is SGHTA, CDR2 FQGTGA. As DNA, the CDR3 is TGTGCCAGCAGCTCGCAGGGGAACACTGAAGCTTTCTTT. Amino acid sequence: CASSSQGNTEAFF. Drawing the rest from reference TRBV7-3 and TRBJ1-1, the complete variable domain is GAGVSQTPSNKVTEKGKYVELRCDPISGHTALYWYRQSLGQGPEFLIYFQGTGAADDSGLPNDRFFAVRPEGSVSTLKIQRTERGDSAVYLCASSSQGNTEAFFGQGTRLTVV.

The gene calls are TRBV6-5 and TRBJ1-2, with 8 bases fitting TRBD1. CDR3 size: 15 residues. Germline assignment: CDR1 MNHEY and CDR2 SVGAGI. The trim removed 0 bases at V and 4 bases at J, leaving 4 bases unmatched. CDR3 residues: CASSYSGQASYGYTF. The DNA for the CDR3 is TGTGCCAGCAGTTACTCGGGACAGGCTAGCTATGGCTACACCTTC.

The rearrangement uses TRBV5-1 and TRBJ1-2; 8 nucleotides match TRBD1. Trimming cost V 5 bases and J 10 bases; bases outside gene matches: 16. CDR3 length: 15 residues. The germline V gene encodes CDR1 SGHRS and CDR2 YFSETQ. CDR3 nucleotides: TGCGCCAGCAGTGTCTTTTTTTCAGGACAGGGCTACTACACCTTC. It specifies CASSVFFSGQGYYTF.

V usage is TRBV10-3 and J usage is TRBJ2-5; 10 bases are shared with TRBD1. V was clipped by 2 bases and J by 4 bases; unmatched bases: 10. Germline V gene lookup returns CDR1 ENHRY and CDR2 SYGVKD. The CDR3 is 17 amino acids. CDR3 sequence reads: CAISETWTGGMLETQYF. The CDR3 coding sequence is TGTGCCATCAGTGAGACCTGGACAGGGGGAATGTTAGAGACCCAGTACTTC.

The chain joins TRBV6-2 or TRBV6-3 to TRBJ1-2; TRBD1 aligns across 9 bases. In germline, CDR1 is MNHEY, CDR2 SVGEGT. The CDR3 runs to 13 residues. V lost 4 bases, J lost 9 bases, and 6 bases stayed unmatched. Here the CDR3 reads CASSLGDRDRYTF. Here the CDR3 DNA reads TGTGCCAGCAGTTTGGGGGACAGGGACCGCTACACCTTC.

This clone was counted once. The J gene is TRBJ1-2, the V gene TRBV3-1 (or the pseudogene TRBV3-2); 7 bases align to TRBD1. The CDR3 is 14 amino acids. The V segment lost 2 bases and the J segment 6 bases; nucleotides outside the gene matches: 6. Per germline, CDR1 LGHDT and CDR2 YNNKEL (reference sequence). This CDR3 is CASSQQPGGNGYTF. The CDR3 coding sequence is TGTGCCAGCAGCCAACAACCAGGGGGAAATGGCTACACCTTC.

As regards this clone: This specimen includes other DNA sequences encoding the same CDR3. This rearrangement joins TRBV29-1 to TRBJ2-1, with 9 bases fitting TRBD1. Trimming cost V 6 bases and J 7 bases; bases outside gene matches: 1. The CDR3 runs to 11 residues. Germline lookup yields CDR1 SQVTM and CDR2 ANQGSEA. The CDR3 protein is CSVGQGNEQFF. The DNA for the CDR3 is TGCAGCGTAGGACAGGGGAATGAGCAGTTCTTC.

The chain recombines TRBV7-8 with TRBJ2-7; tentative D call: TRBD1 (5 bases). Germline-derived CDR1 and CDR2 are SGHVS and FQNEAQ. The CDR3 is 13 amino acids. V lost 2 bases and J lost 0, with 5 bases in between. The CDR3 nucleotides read TGTGCCAGCAGCTTAAGGGGCTCCTACGAGCAGTACTTC. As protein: CASSLRGSYEQYF. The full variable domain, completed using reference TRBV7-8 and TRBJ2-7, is GAGVSQSPRYKVAKRGQDVALRCDPISGHVSLFWYQQALGQGPEFLTYFQNEAQLDKSGLPSDRFFAERPEGSVSTLKIQRTQQEDSAVYLCASSLRGSYEQYFGPGTRLTVT.

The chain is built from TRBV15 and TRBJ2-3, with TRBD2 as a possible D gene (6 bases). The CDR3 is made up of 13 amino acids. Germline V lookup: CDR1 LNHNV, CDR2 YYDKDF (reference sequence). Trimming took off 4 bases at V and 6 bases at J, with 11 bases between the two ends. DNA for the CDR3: TGTGCCACCAGCAATAGCGGTTTTGATACGCAGTATTTT. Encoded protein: CATSNSGFDTQYF.

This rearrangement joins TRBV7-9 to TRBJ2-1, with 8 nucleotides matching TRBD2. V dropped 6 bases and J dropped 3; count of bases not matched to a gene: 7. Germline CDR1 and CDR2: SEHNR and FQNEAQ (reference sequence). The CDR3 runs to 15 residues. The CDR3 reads CASRSRREDYNEQFF. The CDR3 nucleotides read TGTGCCAGCAGGAGCCGGCGGGAGGACTACAATGAGCAGTTCTTC.

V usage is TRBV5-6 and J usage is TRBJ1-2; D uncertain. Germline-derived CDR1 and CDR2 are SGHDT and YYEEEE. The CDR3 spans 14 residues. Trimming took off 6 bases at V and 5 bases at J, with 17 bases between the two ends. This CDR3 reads CASTLARSGYGYTF. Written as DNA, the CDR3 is TGTGCCAGCACCCTGGCCAGGTCGGGATATGGCTACACCTTC.

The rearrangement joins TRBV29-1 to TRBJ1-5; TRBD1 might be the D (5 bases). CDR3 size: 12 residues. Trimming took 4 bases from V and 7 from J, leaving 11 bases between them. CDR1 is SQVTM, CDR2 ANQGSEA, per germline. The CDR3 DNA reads TGCAGCGTTGCGGGGGAAGGCCAGCCCCAGCATTTT. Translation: CSVAGEGQPQHF.

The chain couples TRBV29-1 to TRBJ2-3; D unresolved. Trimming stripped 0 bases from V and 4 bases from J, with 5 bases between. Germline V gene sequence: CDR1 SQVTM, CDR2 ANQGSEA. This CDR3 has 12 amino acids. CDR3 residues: CSVEESADTQYF. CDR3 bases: TGCAGCGTTGAAGAATCTGCAGATACGCAGTATTTT.

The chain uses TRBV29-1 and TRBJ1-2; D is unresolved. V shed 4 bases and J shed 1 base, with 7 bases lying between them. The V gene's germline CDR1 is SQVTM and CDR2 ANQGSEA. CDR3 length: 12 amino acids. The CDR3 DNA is TGCAGCGTTGCCGTTCGTAACTATGGCTACACCTTC. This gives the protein CSVAVRNYGYTF.

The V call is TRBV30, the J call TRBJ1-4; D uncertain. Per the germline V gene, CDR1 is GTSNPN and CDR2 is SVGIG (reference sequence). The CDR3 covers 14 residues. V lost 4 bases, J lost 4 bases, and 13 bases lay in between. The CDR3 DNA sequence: TGTGCCTGGAACTCCGGACTCAATAATGAAAAACTGTTTTTT. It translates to CAWNSGLNNEKLFF.

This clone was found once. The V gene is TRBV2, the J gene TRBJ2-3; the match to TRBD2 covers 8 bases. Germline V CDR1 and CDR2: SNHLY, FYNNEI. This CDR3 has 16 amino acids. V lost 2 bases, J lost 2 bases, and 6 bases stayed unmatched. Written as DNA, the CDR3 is TGTGCCAGCAGTGAAAGTGGACTAGCTTACACAGATACGCAGTATTTT. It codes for CASSESGLAYTDTQYF.

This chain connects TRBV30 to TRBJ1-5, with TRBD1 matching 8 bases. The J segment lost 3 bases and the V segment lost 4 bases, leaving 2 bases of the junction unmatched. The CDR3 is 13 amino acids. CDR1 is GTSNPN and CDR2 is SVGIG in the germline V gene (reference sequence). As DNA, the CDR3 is TGTGCCTGGACAGGGGGCAACAATCAGCCCCAGCATTTT. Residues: CAWTGGNNQPQHF.

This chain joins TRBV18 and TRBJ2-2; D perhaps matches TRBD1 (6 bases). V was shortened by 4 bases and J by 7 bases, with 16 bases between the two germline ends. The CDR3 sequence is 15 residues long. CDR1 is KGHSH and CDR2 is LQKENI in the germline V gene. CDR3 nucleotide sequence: TGTGCCAGCTCACTCATGGCAGGGGCCATCGGGGAGCTGTTTTTT. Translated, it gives CASSLMAGAIGELFF.

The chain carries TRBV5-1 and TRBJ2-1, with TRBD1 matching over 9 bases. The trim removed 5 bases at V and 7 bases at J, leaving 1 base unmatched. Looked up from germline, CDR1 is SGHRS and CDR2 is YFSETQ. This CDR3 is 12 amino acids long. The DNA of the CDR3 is TGCGCCAGCAGTGGACAGGGGAATGAGCAGTTCTTC. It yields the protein CASSGQGNEQFF.

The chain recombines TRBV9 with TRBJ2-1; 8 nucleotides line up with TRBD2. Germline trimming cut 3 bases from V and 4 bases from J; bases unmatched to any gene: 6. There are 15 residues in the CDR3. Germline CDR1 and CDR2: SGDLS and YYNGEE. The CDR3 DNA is TGTGCCAGCAGCGCTACTAGCGGCGAGTACAATGAGCAGTTCTTC. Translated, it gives CASSATSGEYNEQFF.